This TCR beta chain was recorded in a study of glioma-infiltrating T cells. Ten or more counts support this clonotype. Antigen: not known. Study results and limitations: Tissue and blood shared very few CDR3 sequences. Tissue-blood divergence was below expectation in non-neoplastic patients, above in gliomas.

V lost 10 bases to trimming and J lost 6 bases, with 15 bases between them. The CDR3 runs to 12 residues. In germline, CDR1 is LNHDA, CDR2 SQIVND (reference sequence). TCR alpha and beta CDR3 regions were amplified from RNA using iRepertoire nested multiplex PCR. One-step reverse transcription and amplification started from around 100-400 ng of tissue mRNA or PBMC total RNA. Using its own MiXCR run on the multiplex PCR reads, TCRdb lists one record per CDR3 protein. The sample shows fewer than 250,000 distinct CDR3 sequences, approximately 30% of them seen only once. Sequenced input: glioma tissue, nonneoplastic brain tissue, or PBMCs (not recorded which). This TCR derives from a human donor with low-grade glioma or glioblastoma, undergoing nonglioma brain surgery, or in good health (not recorded which). The V gene is TRBV19, the J gene TRBJ1-1; unclear D gene. The CDR3 protein is CATSHGVAEAFF. CDR3 bases: TGTGCCACCTCGCACGGGGTCGCTGAAGCTTTCTTT.